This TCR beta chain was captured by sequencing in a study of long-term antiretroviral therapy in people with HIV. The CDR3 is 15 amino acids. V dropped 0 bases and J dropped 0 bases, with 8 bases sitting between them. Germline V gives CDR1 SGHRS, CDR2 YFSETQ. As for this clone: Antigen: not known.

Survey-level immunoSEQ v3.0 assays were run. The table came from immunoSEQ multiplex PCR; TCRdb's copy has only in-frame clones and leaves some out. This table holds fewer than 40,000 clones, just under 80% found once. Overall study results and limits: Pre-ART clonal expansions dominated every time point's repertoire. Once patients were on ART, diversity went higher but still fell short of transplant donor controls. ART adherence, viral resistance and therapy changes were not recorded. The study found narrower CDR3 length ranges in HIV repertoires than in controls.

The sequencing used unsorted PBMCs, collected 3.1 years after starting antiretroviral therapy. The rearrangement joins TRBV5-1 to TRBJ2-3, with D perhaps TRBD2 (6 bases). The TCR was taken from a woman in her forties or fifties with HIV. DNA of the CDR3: TGCGCCAGCAGCTTGGGGGGGACTAGCACAGATACGCAGTATTTT. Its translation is CASSLGGTSTDTQYF.